This T cell receptor beta chain was identified during a study of blood T cell repertoires in COVID-19. About the research overall: Researchers got acute and convalescent COVID-19 samples from the United States, Italy and Spain. PBMCs, B-cell-depleted T cells, or T cells provided the cDNA or gDNA that made up the material.

Germline lookup yields CDR1 MNHEY and CDR2 SVGEGT. The CDR3 totals 15 residues. V was pared by 4 bases and J by 4 bases, with 13 bases between. Per the authors' pipeline: Nucleated cell counts were estimated from reference gene primer amplification. Measured with immunoSEQ multiplex PCR; TCRdb has only the in-frame clones, and not every one. V, J and clone size are taken as reported in that table, and D and trimming were inferred from the DNA itself. The data hold fewer than 350,000 clones, with 81% observed a single time. This chain connects TRBV6-2 or TRBV6-3 to TRBJ1-4, with D uncertain. Sample: peripheral blood. The sequence came from a woman aged 55-69 years with active or convalescent COVID-19. CDR3 bases: TGTGCCAGCAGTTCAAGGAGCCAGATTAATGAAAAACTGTTTTTT. Protein: CASSSRSQINEKLFF.